The present T cell receptor (beta chain) was sequenced within a study of blood T cell repertoires in COVID-19. Generated by immunoSEQ multiplex PCR, the TCRdb table keeps only in-frame clones and is missing some. This sample carries about 200,000 clones, roughly 80% of them seen once, and the ten largest clones take roughly 10%. Deletions cut 2 bases from V and 0 bases from J, with 8 bases between. CDR1 and CDR2 from the germline V gene are SEHNR and FQNEAQ (reference sequence). The CDR3 is 15 amino acids. V and J are TRBV7-9 and TRBJ1-3; possible D gene TRBD1, 6 bases. Material for sequencing was peripheral blood. This clonotype was obtained from a woman of 80 years or more with acute or convalescent COVID-19. The CDR3 region is CASSLQGPSGNTIYF. The CDR3 DNA reads as TGTGCCAGCAGCTTACAGGGGCCCTCTGGAAACACCATATATTTT.